This T cell receptor (beta chain) was recorded in a study of OX40 agonist ivuxolimab in advanced cancers. Background on the study: Patients received the agonistic anti-OX40 (CD134) antibody ivuxolimab. In this trial design, patients received ivuxolimab intravenously at 0.01 to 10 mg/kg every 2 weeks.

The CDR3 length is 18 residues. Germline V CDR1 and CDR2: SGHVT, SQSDAQ. Trimming took 2 bases from V and 0 from J, leaving 17 bases between them. Patients had blood sampled at baseline and again on cycle 4 day 1 and cycle 7 day 1. Assay: immunoSEQ multiplex PCR; the TCRdb copy retains only in-frame clones and omits some. The sample lists roughly 50,000 clones, approximately 80% occurring once. Points from the study as a whole: The mean number of expanded clones was higher in CD8+ T cells than in CD4+.

With regard to this clone: Its target is unknown.

The genes are TRBV7-4 and TRBJ2-4; perhaps TRBD2 as D (5 bases). The receptor comes from an adult with an advanced solid tumor such as melanoma, head and neck, liver or kidney cancer. The source material was CD4+ or CD8+ T cells sorted from blood, sampled in a trial of the OX40 agonist ivuxolimab. The CDR3 is CASSLQTDFNLAKNIQYF. CDR3 nucleotide sequence: TGTGCCAGCAGCTTACAAACGGACTTCAATTTAGCCAAAAACATTCAGTACTTC.